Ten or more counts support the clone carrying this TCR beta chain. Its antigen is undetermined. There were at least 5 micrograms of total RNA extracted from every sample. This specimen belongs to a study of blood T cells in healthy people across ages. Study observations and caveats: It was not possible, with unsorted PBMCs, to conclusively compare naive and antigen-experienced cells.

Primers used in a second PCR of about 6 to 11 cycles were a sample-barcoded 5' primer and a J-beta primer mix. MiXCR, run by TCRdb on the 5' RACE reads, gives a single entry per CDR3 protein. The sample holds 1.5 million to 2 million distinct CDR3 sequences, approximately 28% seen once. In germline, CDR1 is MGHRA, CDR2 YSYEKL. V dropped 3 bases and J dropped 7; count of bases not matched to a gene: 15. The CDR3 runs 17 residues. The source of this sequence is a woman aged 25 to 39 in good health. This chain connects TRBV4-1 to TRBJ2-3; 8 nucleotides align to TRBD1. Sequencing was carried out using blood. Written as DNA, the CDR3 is TGCGCCAGCAGCCAGCCCCTCAGGGGGCGGCTCGATCATACGCAGTATTTT. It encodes CASSQPLRGRLDHTQYF.